The rows below give T cell receptor beta chains drawn from one sample of a study of beta chain features in type 1 diabetes. Assay used: immunoSEQ multiplex PCR; TCRdb lists only in-frame clones, some missing. Here the sample spans about 220,000 clones, 11% being singletons. Material: central memory CD4+ T cells from blood. The source is a man aged 18 to 30 in good health. Both conserved end residues are trimmed from each CDR3.

>TRBV30|TRBJ2-6
AWSRPWGSGANVLT
>TRBV9|TRBJ2-7
ASSVSGTGYDEQY
>TRBV29-1|TRBJ1-2
SFRGQNYGYT
>TRBV5-4|TRBJ2-5
ASSPRQGWETQY
>TRBV20-1|TRBJ1-2
SAYTNYGYT
>TRBV6-6|TRBJ2-1
ASRDSNSYNEQF
>TRBV2|TRBJ2-7
ASSEIGPQQY
>TRBV18|TRBJ1-5
ASSQSGDRDQPQH
>TRBV9|TRBJ2-1
ASSQVRDRGFNEQF
>TRBV28|TRBJ2-7
AINREPGYEQY
>TRBV12-5|TRBJ2-1
ASGPQGPSGNEQF
>TRBV30|TRBJ2-7
AWSAGGETTYEQY
>TRBV5-4|TRBJ1-4
ASSLRDNHNEKLF
>TRBV15|TRBJ1-5
ATSRDAYRQQVHQPQH
>TRBV18|TRBJ2-5
ASSPGQLKETQY
>TRBV4-1|TRBJ2-4
ASSQLGGGADLAKNIQY
>TRBV5-1|TRBJ2-5
ASSPGTLEETQY
>TRBV7-8|TRBJ2-1
ASSLRGQGAFNEQF
>TRBV5-6|TRBJ2-3
ASSLVGHPD
>TRBV30|TRBJ2-6
AWTSDRGLFGANVLT
>TRBV7-2|TRBJ2-7
ASSLSFREGRRNEQY
>TRBV15|TRBJ2-2
ATSSELRSTNTGELF
>TRBV6-1|TRBJ2-1
ASRLAGVSRNEQF
>TRBV18|TRBJ2-7
ASSPMRDEQY
>TRBV28|TRBJ2-3
ASAIGGPSTDTQY
>TRBV2|TRBJ2-5
ASTARVTQY
>TRBV7-2|TRBJ2-3
ASSLELAGATQY
>TRBV7-3|TRBJ2-5
ASSSRRGETQY
>TRBV28|TRBJ2-7
ASSQTGLGEQY
>TRBV29-1|TRBJ2-1
SVEEPLLNEQF
>TRBV6-1|TRBJ2-3
ASSEPAGTPTDTQY
>TRBV28|TRBJ2-3
ASGPTGTGDTDTQY
>TRBV29-1|TRBJ2-7
SVVGGPTNYEQY
>TRBV9|TRBJ2-3
ASSDGARTDTQY
>TRBV5-6|TRBJ2-3
VSSLAGASGTATQY
>TRBV28|TRBJ2-5
ASSPYRDKETQY
>TRBV7-8|TRBJ2-7
ASSFVPSGEQY
>TRBV14|TRBJ1-4
ASSQQENEKLF
>TRBV4-3|TRBJ1-4
ASSRSFANNEKLF
>TRBV7-3|TRBJ2-3
ASSLGQGWADTQY
>TRBV29-1|TRBJ1-2
SVGQHYGYT
>TRBV28|TRBJ2-3
ASSSRLAGDSDTQY
>TRBV7-9|TRBJ2-1
ASSPRGGSDEQF
>TRBV18|TRBJ1-1
ASSRTTGEGIEAF
>TRBV7-9|TRBJ2-1
ASSFTSGSLEQF
>TRBV28|TRBJ1-1
ASSPKGDRVTF
>TRBV28|TRBJ2-1
ASIRDRGPYNEQF
>TRBV30|TRBJ2-1
AWSVALAGLYNEQF
>TRBV7-2|TRBJ1-3
ASSPRTVSGNTIY
>TRBV27|TRBJ1-5
ASSRGGLRNSNQPQH
>TRBV7-2|TRBJ2-3
ASSLRMTDTQY
>TRBV2|TRBJ2-6
ASRPGQGTGANVLT
>TRBV29-1|TRBJ2-3
SVAAGTGQTDTQY
>TRBV21-1|TRBJ2-7
ASSKGGALPGAYEQY